The sequence of this T cell receptor beta chain was determined in a study of cytomegalovirus exposure and HLA in healthy donors. Overall study results and limits: The study had only CMV serostatus as immune exposure information. An apparent linkage of common viral pathogens to several of the most significant clusters emerged in a later analysis. Most of the CMV-associated TCR beta chains (in a later analysis) appeared to be HLA-restricted. The study listed roughly 160 cytomegalovirus-associated TCR beta chains.

On this clone itself: As yet, its antigen is unknown.

PCR involved 60 Vbeta and 13 Jbeta primers. Produced via immunoSEQ multiplex PCR; TCRdb's table is partial and in-frame only. The table lists about 280,000 clones, about 87% of them singletons. CDR3 size: 17 residues. Trimming shortened V by 3 bases and J by 2 bases, and 19 bases separated the two germline ends. CDR1 is MNHEY, CDR2 SMNVEV, per germline (reference sequence). This chain links TRBV27 with TRBJ1-2; D is possibly TRBD1 (6 bases). Sequenced input: PBMCs. This receptor was identified in a woman between 18 and 30 years old in good health and CMV-seronegative. For the CDR3, the DNA is TGTGCCAGCAGTTTTTTGCCTGGGGGCCAAAACAACTATGGCTACACCTTC. Residues: CASSFLPGGQNNYGYTF.